The rows below give T cell receptor beta chains drawn from one sample of a study of T-cell reconstitution after alpha-beta-depleted transplantation in children. Each CDR3 protein is one row after TCRdb ran MiXCR on the PCR reads. The sample holds about a million distinct CDR3 sequences, around 30% seen once. The source was PBMCs, mostly from graft donor cells, collected 360 days after TCRalphabeta/CD19-depleted stem cell transplant. The receptors derive from a boy younger than two who had a stem cell transplant for SCID, so the T cells may come from the graft donor. Both conserved end residues are part of each CDR3. D genes are given only for firm matches. Clone size is not always given. Where it is, it says once, few, many or a class for expanded clones.

v_call	cdr3_length	d_call	clone_size	j_call	cdr3_nt	cdr3_aa
TRBV20-1	15	.	many	TRBJ2-5	TGCAGTGCTAGTCGCCCGGCGAGGGGTAGGGAGACCCAGTACTTC	CSASRPARGRETQYF
TRBV6-5	17	TRBD2	.	TRBJ2-5	TGTGCCAGCAGTTACGACCTTGGGACTAGCTCATGGGAGACCCAGTACTTC	CASSYDLGTSSWETQYF
TRBV19	11	.	.	TRBJ1-1	TGTGCCGCTGGACGGAACGAGGTAGCTTTCTTT	CAAGRNEVAFF
TRBV20-1	13	TRBD1	few	TRBJ1-1	TGCAGTGCTTGGGACAGGGAGAACACTGAAGCTTTCTTT	CSAWDRENTEAFF
TRBV4-1	14	.	few	TRBJ1-2	TGCGCCAGCACCATGTTTGGGGGCGCGGGTGGCTACACCTTC	CASTMFGGAGGYTF
TRBV29-1	12	.	.	TRBJ2-7	TGCAGCGTTGGACAGGTCCCCTACGAGCAGTACTTC	CSVGQVPYEQYF
TRBV12-3/TRBV12-4	14	.	.	TRBJ2-1	TGTGCCAGCAGTTTCCCAGGTACCTACAATGAGCAGTTCTTC	CASSFPGTYNEQFF
TRBV7-9	15	.	.	TRBJ2-7	TGTGCCAGCAGCTCGGAACAGGATTACTCCTACGAGCAGTACTTC	CASSSEQDYSYEQYF
TRBV5-1	15	TRBD2	.	TRBJ2-5	TGCGCCAGCAGCAATTGGACTAGCGGGGTAAAGACCCAGTACTTC	CASSNWTSGVKTQYF
TRBV7-8	14	.	few	TRBJ2-3	TGTGCCACATCCCGGGCAACAGCACAGGATACGCAGTATTTT	CATSRATAQDTQYF
TRBV5-1	15	TRBD1	.	TRBJ2-5	TGCGCCAGCAGCTTGGTTACCGGGACAGAAGAGACCCAGTACTTC	CASSLVTGTEETQYF
TRBV10-3	16	.	few	TRBJ2-7	TGTGCCATCAGTGAGTCCGGGGCTAGCATCTCCGACGAGCAGTACTTC	CAISESGASISDEQYF
TRBV12-3/TRBV12-4	15	TRBD1	.	TRBJ2-3	TGTGCCAGCAGTACCAGGACAGGGGGCGAAGATACGCAGTATTTT	CASSTRTGGEDTQYF
TRBV9	13	TRBD1	once	TRBJ1-2	TGTGCCAGCAGCTCGACAGGGGATGGTGGCTACACCTTC	CASSSTGDGGYTF
TRBV24-1	15	.	.	TRBJ1-1	TGTGCCACCAGTGGCTCCACAGGGACGAACACTGAAGCTTTCTTT	CATSGSTGTNTEAFF
TRBV20-1	14	.	few	TRBJ2-3	TGCAGTGCTAGAAACCCCGGATGGACAGATACGCAGTATTTT	CSARNPGWTDTQYF
TRBV30	12	.	.	TRBJ2-7	TGTGCCTGCGGACGGAATTCCTACGAGCAGTACTTC	CACGRNSYEQYF
TRBV7-9	17	.	.	TRBJ1-1	TGTGCCAGCAGCTCACCCAACAGGCCAGGGAGGGACACTGAAGCTTTCTTT	CASSSPNRPGRDTEAFF
TRBV12-3/TRBV12-4	15	.	few	TRBJ2-5	TGTGCCAGCAGCCTGGGACGGGAGTACCAAGAGACCCAGTACTTC	CASSLGREYQETQYF
TRBV4-3	13	.	.	TRBJ2-7	TGCGCCAGCAGCCAAGATCGGGAATACGAGCAGTACTTC	CASSQDREYEQYF
TRBV19	13	.	.	TRBJ1-1	TGTGCCAGTAGTATAGTAGGTGGCACTGAAGCTTTCTTT	CASSIVGGTEAFF
TRBV7-9	16	.	few	TRBJ2-6	TGTGCCAGCAGCTTAGAGTCGGGGAGGGGGGCCAACGTCCTGACTTTC	CASSLESGRGANVLTF
TRBV7-2	15	.	few	TRBJ1-5	TGTGCCAGCAGCTTAGATCATCGGACAGCTCAGCCCCAGCATTTT	CASSLDHRTAQPQHF
TRBV5-1	14	.	many	TRBJ1-1	TGCGCCAGCAGCTTCCAGGGAGGGAACACTGAAGCTTTCTTT	CASSFQGGNTEAFF
TRBV12-3/TRBV12-4	15	.	few	TRBJ2-3	TGTGCCAGCAGTTTCGAGGGACATCGCACAGATACGCAGTATTTT	CASSFEGHRTDTQYF
TRBV5-5	14	TRBD2	.	TRBJ2-3	TGTGCCAGCAGCGCCGGGACTACTACAGATACGCAGTATTTT	CASSAGTTTDTQYF
TRBV27	14	TRBD2	.	TRBJ2-5	TGTGCCAGCAGTTTCGGAGCGGGGGCGTATCCCCAGTACTTC	CASSFGAGAYPQYF
TRBV15	15	TRBD2	.	TRBJ2-7	TGTGCCACCAGCAGAGGAGGTAGCGGGGCCTACGAGCAGTACTTC	CATSRGGSGAYEQYF
TRBV2	18	TRBD1	.	TRBJ2-2	TGTGCCAGCAGTGAGGGCGGCAGGGGGCGAACTGACACCGGGGAGCTGTTTTTT	CASSEGGRGRTDTGELFF
TRBV7-9	13	.	once	TRBJ1-4	TGTGCCAGCAGCTCGTCTACTAATGAAAAACTGTTTTTT	CASSSSTNEKLFF
TRBV28	14	.	few	TRBJ2-7	TGTGCCAGCAGTCAGGACACTATTCTCTACGAGCAGTACTTC	CASSQDTILYEQYF
TRBV15	15	TRBD1	.	TRBJ2-7	TGTGCCACCAGCAAACACCGGGACAGGGCCTACGAGCAGTACTTC	CATSKHRDRAYEQYF
TRBV4-2	13	.	.	TRBJ2-1	TGTGCCAGCACCCAGACCGGGCCATATGAGCAGTTCTTC	CASTQTGPYEQFF
TRBV7-6	18	TRBD2	few	TRBJ2-7	TGTGCCAGCAGTCAAGGGACTAGCGGGGGGGGATTCTCCTACGAGCAGTACTTC	CASSQGTSGGGFSYEQYF
TRBV5-1	16	TRBD2	few	TRBJ2-1	TGCGCCAGCAGTCCGTTAGCGGGGAGGGCCTACAATGAGCAGTTCTTC	CASSPLAGRAYNEQFF
TRBV12-3/TRBV12-4	14	.	few	TRBJ1-5	TGTGCCAGCAGCTTCGAAACAGGGAGTCAGCCCCAGCATTTT	CASSFETGSQPQHF
TRBV5-4	15	.	.	TRBJ2-2	TGTGCCAGCCAAGATGACGGAAAGGGCACCGGGGAGCTGTTTTTT	CASQDDGKGTGELFF
TRBV12-3/TRBV12-4	14	.	few	TRBJ1-5	TGTGCCAGCAGTTTTCTGCTATCAGGGTGGCCCCAGCATTTT	CASSFLLSGWPQHF
TRBV20-1	15	TRBD1	.	TRBJ2-1	TGCAGTGCCCCGGGCTGGGACAGGGGAGGGAATGAGCAGTTCTTC	CSAPGWDRGGNEQFF